This TCR beta chain came from a study of cytomegalovirus exposure and HLA in healthy donors. With 60 Vbeta and 13 Jbeta primers, the PCR was carried out. Some clones are missing from TCRdb's copy, which holds only in-frame ones; the method was immunoSEQ multiplex PCR. The data contain about 110,000 clones, about four fifths of them singletons. CDR1 is MNHEY, CDR2 SVGAGI, per germline. V lost 2 bases, J lost 2 bases, and 5 bases lay in between. The CDR3 has 13 amino acids. Sequencing was done on a sample of PBMCs. The receptor's source is a man between 25 and 39 years old in good health and CMV-seropositive. V gene TRBV6-5 combines with J gene TRBJ2-3; D gene ambiguous. CDR3 bases: TGTGCCAGCAGTTACACAGCCACAGATACGCAGTATTTT. Translating it yields CASSYTATDTQYF.